This T cell receptor beta chain is drawn from a study of regulatory T cells in long-lasting Graves disease. Indicated time point: newly diagnosed GD, antithyroid drugs for less than 3 months. The TCR library was made from RNA extracted from PBMCs. In building TCR beta libraries, iRepertoire HTBI primers were used together with Arm-PCR of CDR3 regions. In TCRdb, the multiplex PCR reads were re-called with MiXCR into one record per CDR3 protein. The profile shows about 620,000 distinct CDR3 sequences, 16% of them singletons. In this sample, this clonotype turned up many times. What it binds is not known. This CDR3 spans 14 amino acids. Trimming pared 1 base from V and 8 bases from J, leaving 14 bases between. CDR1 and CDR2 from the germline V gene are MDHEN and SYDVKM. Study-wide findings and caveats: Comparison showed that persistent patients shared more public clonotypes (fewer than 3,000) than new patients (966).

The sample also formed part of further work on T cells in Graves' hyperthyroidism and ophthalmopathy. This second report adds: Hyperthyroidism of Graves' type that showed no ophthalmopathy progression within 18 months was stable. During a first-round RT-PCR of the TCR CDR3, the HTBI primer set was used. Model output signaled ophthalmopathy a median approximately 6.2 months ahead of onset.

This sequence joins TRBV28 and TRBJ1-2, with D possibly matching TRBD1 (6 bases). The sequence was collected from a woman under 40 with Graves disease. The input for sequencing was peripheral blood mononuclear cells (PBMCs), taken at new diagnosis, from a patient treated with antithyroid drugs. CDR3 residues: CASSLSPRGGGYTF. The DNA of the CDR3 is TGTGCCAGCAGTTTATCTCCGAGGGGGGGAGGCTACACCTTC.